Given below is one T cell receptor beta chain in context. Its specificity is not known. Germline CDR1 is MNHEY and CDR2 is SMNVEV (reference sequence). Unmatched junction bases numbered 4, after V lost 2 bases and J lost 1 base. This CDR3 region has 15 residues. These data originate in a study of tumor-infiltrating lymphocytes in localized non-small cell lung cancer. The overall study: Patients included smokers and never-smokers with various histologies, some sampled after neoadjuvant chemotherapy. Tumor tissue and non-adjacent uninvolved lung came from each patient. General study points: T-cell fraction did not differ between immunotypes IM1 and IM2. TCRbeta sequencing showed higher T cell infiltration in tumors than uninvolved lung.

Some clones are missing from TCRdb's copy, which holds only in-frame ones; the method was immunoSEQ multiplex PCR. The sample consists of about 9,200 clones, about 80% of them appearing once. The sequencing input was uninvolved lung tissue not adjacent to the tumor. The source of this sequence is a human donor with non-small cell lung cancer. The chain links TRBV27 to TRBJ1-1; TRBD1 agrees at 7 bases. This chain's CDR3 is CASSLVSGGNTEAFF. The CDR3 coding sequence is TGTGCCAGCAGTTTAGTTTCAGGGGGGAACACTGAAGCTTTCTTT.